This note documents a single TCR beta chain sequence. The protocol was immunoSEQ multiplex PCR, while the TCRdb copy is restricted to in-frame clones and leaves out a portion. The sample consists of about 59,000 clones, roughly 79% of them appearing once. The data are from a study of blood T cell repertoires in COVID-19. Study-level background: Sources were T cells, B-cell-depleted T cells, or PBMCs; the material itself was cDNA or gDNA.

Per germline, CDR1 MNHEY and CDR2 SVGAGI. This CDR3 is built from 14 residues. The ends lost 7 bases at V and 5 bases at J; junction bases unmatched: 5. The sequenced sample was peripheral blood. V and J are TRBV6-5 and TRBJ2-2; the match to TRBD1 covers 9 bases. The clonotype comes from a man aged 60-69 years with acute or convalescent COVID-19. The CDR3 sequence is CASIGDRVTGELFF. CDR3 bases: TGTGCCAGCATCGGGGACAGGGTAACCGGGGAGCTGTTTTTT.